This T cell receptor (beta chain) is from a study of T-cell reconstitution after alpha-beta-depleted transplantation in children. As it was prepared, the TCRbeta library received unique molecular identifiers. In TCRdb, the PCR reads were re-called with MiXCR into one record per CDR3 protein. Among hundreds of thousands of distinct CDR3 sequences, around 16% were seen once, and the ten largest hold roughly two fifths. Only a few counts were recorded for this clonotype. V was shortened by 4 bases and J by 2 bases, with 17 bases between the two germline ends. CDR3 size: 15 residues. CDR1 SQVTM and CDR2 ANQGSEA come from the germline V gene.

Sequenced here: PBMCs, mostly from graft donor cells, sampled 360 days after TCRalphabeta/CD19-depleted stem cell transplant. This chain connects TRBV29-1 to TRBJ1-1; D possibly corresponds to TRBD1 (5 bases). This sequence originates from a male patient aged 2-15 years who had a stem cell transplant for acute lymphoblastic leukemia, so the T cells may come from the graft donor. CDR3 nucleotides: TGCAGCGTTGCCTTCTCTACCAGGACAAACACTGAAGCTTTCTTT. It codes for CSVAFSTRTNTEAFF.